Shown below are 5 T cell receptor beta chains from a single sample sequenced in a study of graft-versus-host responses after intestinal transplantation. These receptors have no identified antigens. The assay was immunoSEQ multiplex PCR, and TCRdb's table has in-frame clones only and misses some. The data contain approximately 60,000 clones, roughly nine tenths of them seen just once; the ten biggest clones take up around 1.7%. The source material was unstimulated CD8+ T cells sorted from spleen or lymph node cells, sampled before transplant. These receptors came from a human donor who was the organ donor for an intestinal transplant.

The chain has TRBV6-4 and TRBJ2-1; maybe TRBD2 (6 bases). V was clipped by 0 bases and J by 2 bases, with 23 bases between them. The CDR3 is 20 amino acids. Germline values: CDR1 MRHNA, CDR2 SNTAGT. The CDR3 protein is CASSDSAISGRIRTYNEQFF. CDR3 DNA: TGTGCCAGCAGTGACTCGGCAATCTCCGGGAGAATTAGGACCTACAATGAGCAGTTCTTC.

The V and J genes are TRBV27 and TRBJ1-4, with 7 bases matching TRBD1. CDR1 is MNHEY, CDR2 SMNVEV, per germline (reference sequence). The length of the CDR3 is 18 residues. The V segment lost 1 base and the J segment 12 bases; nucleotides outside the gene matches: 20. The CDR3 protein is CASSLFAPPQGRGAELFF. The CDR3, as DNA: TGTGCCAGCAGTTTATTCGCCCCACCACAGGGGCGGGGCGCGGAACTGTTTTTT.

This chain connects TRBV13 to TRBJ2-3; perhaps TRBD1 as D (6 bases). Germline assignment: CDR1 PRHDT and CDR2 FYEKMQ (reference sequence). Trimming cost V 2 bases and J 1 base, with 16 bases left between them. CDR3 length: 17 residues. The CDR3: CASSLLDRPSGTDTQYF. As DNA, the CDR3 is TGTGCCAGCAGCTTACTCGACAGGCCGTCCGGCACAGATACGCAGTATTTT.

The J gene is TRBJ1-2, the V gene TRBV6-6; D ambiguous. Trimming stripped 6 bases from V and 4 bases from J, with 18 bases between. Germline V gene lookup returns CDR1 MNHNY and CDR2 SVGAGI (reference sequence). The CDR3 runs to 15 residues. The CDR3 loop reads CASRQNPELLYGYTF. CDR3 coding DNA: TGTGCCAGCAGACAGAATCCAGAACTCCTCTATGGCTACACCTTC.

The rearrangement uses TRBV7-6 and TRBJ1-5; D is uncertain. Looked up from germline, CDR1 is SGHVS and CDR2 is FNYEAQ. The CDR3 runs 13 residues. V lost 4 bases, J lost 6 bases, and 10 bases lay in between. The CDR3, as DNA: TGTGCCAGCAGCTGGGAGCGGGGTCAGCCCCAGCATTTT. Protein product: CASSWERGQPQHF.